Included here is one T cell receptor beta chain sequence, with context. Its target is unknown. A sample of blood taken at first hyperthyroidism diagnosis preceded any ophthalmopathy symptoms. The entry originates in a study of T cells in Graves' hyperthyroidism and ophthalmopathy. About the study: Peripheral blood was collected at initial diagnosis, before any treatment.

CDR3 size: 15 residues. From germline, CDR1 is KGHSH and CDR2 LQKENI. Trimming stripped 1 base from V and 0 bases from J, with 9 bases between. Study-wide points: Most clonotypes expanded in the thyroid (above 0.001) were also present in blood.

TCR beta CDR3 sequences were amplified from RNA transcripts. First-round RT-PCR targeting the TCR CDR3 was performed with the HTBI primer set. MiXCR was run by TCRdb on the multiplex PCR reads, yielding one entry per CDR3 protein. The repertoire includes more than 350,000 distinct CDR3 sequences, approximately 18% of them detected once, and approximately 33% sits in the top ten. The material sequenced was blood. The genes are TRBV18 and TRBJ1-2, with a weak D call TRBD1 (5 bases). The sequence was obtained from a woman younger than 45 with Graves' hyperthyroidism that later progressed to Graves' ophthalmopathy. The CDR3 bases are TGTGCCAGCTCACCACAGGGACCGTCTAACTATGGCTACACCTTC. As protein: CASSPQGPSNYGYTF. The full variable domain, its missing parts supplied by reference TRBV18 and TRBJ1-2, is NAGVMQNPRHLVRRRGQEARLRCSPMKGHSHVYWYRQLPEEGLKFMVYLQKENIIDESGMPKERFSAEFPKEGPSILRIQQVVRGDSAAYFCASSPQGPSNYGYTFGSGTRLTVV.